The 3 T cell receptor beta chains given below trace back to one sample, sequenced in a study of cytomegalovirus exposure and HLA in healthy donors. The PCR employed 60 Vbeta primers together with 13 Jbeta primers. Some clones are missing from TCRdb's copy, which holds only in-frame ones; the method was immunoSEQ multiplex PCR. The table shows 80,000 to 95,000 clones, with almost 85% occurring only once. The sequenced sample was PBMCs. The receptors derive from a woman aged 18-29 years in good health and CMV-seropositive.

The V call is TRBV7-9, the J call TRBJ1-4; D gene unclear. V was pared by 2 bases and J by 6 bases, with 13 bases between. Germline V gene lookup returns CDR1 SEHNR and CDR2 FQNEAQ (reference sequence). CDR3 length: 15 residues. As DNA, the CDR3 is TGTGCCAGCAGCTTATTTCGGGGATTGGATGAAAAACTGTTTTTT. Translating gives CASSLFRGLDEKLFF. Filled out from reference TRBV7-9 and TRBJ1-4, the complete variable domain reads DTGVSQNPRHKITKRGQNVTFRCDPISEHNRLYWYRQTLGQGPEFLTYFQNEAQLEKSRLLSDRFSAERPKGSFSTLEIQRTEQGDSAMYLCASSLFRGLDEKLFFGSGTQLSVL.

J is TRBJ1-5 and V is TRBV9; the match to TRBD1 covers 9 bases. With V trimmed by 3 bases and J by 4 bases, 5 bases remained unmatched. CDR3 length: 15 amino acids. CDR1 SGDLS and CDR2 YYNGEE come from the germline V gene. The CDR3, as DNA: TGTGCCAGCAGCGCGGGGACAGGGCTAAATCAGCCCCAGCATTTT. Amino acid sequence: CASSAGTGLNQPQHF.

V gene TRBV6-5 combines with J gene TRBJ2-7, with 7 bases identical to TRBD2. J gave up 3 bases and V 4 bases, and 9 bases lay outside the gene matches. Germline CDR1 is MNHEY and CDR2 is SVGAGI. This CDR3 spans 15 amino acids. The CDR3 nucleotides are TGTGCCAGCAGTTCGTCCGGGACTAATAACTACGAGCAGTACTTC. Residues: CASSSSGTNNYEQYF.